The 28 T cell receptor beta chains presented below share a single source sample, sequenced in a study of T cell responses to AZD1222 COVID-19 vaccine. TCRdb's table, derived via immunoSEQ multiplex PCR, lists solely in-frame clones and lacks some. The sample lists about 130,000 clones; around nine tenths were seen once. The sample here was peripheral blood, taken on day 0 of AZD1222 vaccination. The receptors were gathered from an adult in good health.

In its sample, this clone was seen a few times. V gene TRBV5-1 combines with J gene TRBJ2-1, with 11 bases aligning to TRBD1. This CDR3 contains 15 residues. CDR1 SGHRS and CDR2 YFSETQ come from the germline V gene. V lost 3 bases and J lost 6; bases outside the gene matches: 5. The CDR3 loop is CASSSAGTGGNEQFF. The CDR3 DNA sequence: TGCGCCAGCAGCTCAGCCGGGACAGGGGGCAATGAGCAGTTCTTC. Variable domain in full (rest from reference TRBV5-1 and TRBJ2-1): KAGVTQTPRYLIKTRGQQVTLSCSPISGHRSVSWYQQTPGQGLQFLFEYFSETQRNKGNFPGRFSGRQFSNSRSEMNVSTLELGDSALYLCASSSAGTGGNEQFFGPGTRLTVL.

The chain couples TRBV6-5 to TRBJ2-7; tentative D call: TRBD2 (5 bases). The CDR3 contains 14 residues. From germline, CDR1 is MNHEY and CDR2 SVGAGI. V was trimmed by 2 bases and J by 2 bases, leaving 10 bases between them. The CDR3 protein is CASSYRGAPYEQYF. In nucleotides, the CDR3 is TGTGCCAGCAGTTACCGGGGAGCCCCCTACGAGCAGTACTTC.

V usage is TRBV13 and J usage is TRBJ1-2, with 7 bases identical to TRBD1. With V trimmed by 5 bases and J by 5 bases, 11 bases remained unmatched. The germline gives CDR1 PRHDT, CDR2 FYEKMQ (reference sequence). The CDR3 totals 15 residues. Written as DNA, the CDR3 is TGTGCCAGCAGCGCTGACAGGGCTGGGCGATATGGCTACACCTTC. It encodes CASSADRAGRYGYTF.

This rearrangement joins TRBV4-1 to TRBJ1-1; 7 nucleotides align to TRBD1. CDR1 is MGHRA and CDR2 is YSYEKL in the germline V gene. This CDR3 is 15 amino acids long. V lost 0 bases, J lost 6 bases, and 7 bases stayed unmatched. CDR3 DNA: TGCGCCAGCAGCCAAGATCGAGGGCAGGGGGCTGAAGCTTTCTTT. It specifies CASSQDRGQGAEAFF.

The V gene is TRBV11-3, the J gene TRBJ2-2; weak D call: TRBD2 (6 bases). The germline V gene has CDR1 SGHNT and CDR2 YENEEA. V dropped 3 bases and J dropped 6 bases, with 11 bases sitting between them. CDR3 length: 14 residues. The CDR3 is CASSLGGTPGELFF. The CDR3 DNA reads TGTGCCAGCAGCTTGGGCGGGACTCCCGGGGAGCTGTTTTTT. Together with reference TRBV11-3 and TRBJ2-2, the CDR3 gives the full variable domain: EAGVVQSPRYKIIEKKQPVAFWCNPISGHNTLYWYLQNLGQGPELLIRYENEEAVDDSQLPKDRFSAERLKGVDSTLKIQPAELGDSAVYLCASSLGGTPGELFFGEGSRLTVL.

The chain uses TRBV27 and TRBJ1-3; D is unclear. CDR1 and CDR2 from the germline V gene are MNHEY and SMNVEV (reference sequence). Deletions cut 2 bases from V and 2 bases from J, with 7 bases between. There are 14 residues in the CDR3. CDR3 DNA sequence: TGTGCCAGCAGTTTAAATGCCCCTGGAAACACCATATATTTT. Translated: CASSLNAPGNTIYF.

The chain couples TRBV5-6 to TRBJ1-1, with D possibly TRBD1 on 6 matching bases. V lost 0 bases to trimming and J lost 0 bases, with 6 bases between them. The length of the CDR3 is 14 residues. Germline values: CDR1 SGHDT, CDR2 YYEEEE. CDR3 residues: CASSLDRVNTEAFF. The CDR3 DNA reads TGTGCCAGCAGCTTGGACAGGGTGAACACTGAAGCTTTCTTT.

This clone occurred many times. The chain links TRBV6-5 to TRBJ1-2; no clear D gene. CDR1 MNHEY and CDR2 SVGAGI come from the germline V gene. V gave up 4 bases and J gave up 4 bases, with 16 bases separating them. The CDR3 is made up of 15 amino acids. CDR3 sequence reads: CASSSMGNPRYGYTF. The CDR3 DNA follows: TGTGCCAGCAGTTCGATGGGGAATCCCCGCTATGGCTACACCTTC.

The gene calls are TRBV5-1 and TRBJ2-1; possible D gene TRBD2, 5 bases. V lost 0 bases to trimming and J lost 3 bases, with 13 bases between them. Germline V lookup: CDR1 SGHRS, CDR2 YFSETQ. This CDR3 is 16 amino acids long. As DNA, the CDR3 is TGCGCCAGCAGCTTGGTGGCCGGCGAGGGCTACAATGAGCAGTTCTTC. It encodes CASSLVAGEGYNEQFF.

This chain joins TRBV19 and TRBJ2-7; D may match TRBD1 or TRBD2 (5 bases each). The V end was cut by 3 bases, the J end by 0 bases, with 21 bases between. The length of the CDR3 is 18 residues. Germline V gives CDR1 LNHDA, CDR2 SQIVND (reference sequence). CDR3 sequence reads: CASSIGDLGIPYSYEQYF. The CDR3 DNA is TGTGCCAGTAGTATTGGGGACCTTGGCATCCCATACTCCTACGAGCAGTACTTC.

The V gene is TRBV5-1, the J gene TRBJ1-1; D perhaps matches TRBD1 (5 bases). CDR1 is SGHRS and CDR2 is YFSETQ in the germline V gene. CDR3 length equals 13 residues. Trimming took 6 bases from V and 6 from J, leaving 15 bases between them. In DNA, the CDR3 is TGCGCCAGCACCCAACACCGGGACGCTGAAGCTTTCTTT. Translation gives CASTQHRDAEAFF.

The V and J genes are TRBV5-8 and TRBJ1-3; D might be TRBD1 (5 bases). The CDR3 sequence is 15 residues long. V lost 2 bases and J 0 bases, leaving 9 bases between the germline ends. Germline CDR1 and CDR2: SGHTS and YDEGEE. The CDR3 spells CASSFRAISGNTIYF. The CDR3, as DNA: TGTGCCAGCAGCTTCAGGGCCATCTCTGGAAACACCATATATTTT.

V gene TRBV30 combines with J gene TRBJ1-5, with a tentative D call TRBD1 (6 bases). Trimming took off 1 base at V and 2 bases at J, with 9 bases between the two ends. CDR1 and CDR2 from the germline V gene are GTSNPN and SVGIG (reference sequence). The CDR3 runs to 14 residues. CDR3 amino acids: CAWSAGGGNQPQHF. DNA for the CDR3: TGTGCCTGGAGTGCCGGGGGCGGCAATCAGCCCCAGCATTTT.

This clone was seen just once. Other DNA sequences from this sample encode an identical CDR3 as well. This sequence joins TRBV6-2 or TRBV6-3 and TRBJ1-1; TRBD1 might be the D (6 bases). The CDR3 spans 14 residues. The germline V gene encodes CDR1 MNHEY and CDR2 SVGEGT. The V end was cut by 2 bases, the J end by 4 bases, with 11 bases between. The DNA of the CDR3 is TGTGCCAGCAGTTACCAGGGGTCGGGCACTGAAGCTTTCTTT. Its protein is CASSYQGSGTEAFF.

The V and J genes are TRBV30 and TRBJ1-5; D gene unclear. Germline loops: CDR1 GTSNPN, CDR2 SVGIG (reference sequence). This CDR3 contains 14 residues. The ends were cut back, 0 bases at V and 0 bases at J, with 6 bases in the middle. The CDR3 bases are TGTGCCTGGAGTGTCGGGGTTAGCAATCAGCCCCAGCATTTT. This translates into CAWSVGVSNQPQHF. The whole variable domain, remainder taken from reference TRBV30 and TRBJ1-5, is SQTIHQWPATLVQPVGSPLSLECTVEGTSNPNLYWYRQAAGRGLQLLFYSVGIGQISSEVPQNLSASRPQDRQFILSSKKLLLSDSGFYLCAWSVGVSNQPQHFGDGTRLSIL.

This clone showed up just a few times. CDR3 sequence reads: CASSLEDGTEAFF. The CDR3 coding sequence is TGTGCCAGCAGCTTGGAGGACGGCACTGAAGCTTTCTTT. The V and J genes are TRBV5-5 and TRBJ1-1; D is undetermined. Germline V gives CDR1 SGHKS, CDR2 YYEKEE (reference sequence). This CDR3 has 13 residues. V was shortened by 0 bases and J by 4 bases, with 7 bases between the two germline ends.

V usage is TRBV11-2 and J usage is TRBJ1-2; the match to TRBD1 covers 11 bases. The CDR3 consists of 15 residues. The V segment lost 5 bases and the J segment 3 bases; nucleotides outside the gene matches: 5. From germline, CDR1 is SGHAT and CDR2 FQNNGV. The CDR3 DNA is TGTGCCAGCAGCCTAGGGGGACAGGGGGACTATGGCTACACCTTC. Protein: CASSLGGQGDYGYTF.

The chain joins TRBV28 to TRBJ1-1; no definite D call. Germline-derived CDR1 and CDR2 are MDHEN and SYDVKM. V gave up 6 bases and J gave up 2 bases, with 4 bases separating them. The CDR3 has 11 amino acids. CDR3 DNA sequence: TGTGCCAGCAGAACTAACACTGAAGCTTTCTTT. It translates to CASRTNTEAFF.

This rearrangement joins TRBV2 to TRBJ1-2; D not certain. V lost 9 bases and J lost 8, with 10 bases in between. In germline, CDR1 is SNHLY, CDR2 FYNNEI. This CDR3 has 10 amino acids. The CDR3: CASTTRGYTF. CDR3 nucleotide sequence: TGTGCCAGTACGACGAGGGGCTACACCTTC. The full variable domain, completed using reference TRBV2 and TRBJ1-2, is EPEVTQTPSHQVTQMGQEVILRCVPISNHLYFYWYRQILGQKVEFLVSFYNNEISEKSEIFDDQFSVERPDGSNFTLKIRSTKLEDSAMYFCASTTRGYTFGSGTRLTVV.

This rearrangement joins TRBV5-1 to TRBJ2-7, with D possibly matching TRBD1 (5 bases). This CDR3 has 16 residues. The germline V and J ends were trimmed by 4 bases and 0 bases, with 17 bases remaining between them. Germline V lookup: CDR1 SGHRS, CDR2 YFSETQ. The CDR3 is CASSGTTPGSSYEQYF. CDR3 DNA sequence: TGCGCCAGCAGCGGAACAACCCCAGGGTCCTCCTACGAGCAGTACTTC.

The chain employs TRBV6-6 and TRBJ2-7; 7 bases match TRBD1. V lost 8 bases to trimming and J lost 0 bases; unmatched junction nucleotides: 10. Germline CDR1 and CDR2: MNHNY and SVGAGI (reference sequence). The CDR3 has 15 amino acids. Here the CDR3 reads CASADGQVNSYEQYF. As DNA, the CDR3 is TGTGCCAGCGCGGATGGACAGGTTAACTCCTACGAGCAGTACTTC.

The CDR3 spells CASSLVGGANYGYTF. The CDR3 DNA is TGTGCCAGCAGCTTGGTCGGGGGCGCGAATTATGGCTACACCTTC. The chain couples TRBV5-4 to TRBJ1-2; a weak D match, TRBD1 (6 bases). This CDR3 spans 15 amino acids. Germline V gives CDR1 SGHNT, CDR2 YYREEE (reference sequence). The V and J ends lost 0 bases and 5 bases respectively, with 14 bases between them.

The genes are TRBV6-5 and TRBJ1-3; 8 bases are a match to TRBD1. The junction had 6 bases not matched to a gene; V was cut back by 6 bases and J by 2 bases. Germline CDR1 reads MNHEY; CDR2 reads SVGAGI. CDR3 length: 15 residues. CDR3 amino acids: CASREDRATGNTIYF. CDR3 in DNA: TGTGCCAGCAGGGAGGACAGGGCAACTGGAAACACCATATATTTT.

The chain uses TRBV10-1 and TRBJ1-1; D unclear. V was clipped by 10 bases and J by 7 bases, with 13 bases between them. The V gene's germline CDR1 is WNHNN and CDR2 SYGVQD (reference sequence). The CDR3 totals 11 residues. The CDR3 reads CATTYGGEAFF. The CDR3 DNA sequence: TGCGCCACAACCTACGGCGGTGAAGCTTTCTTT.

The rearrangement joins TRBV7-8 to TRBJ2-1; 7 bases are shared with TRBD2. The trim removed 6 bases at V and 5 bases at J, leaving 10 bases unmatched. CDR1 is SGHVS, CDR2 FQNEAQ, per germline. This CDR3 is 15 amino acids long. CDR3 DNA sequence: TGTGCCAGCAGTGCGGCCGGGAGGATCGACAATGAGCAGTTCTTC. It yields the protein CASSAAGRIDNEQFF.

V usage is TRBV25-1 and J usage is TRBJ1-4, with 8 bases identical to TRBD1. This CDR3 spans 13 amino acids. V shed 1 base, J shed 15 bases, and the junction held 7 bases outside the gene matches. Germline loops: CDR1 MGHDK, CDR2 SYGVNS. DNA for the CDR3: TGTGCCAGCAGTGAATGGGGGGAGACAGGGGTGTTTTTT. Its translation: CASSEWGETGVFF.

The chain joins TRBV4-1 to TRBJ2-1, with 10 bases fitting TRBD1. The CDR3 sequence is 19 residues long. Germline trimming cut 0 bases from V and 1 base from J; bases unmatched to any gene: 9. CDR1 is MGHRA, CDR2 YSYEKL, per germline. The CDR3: CASSQDSRTGGLSYNEQFF. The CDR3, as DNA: TGCGCCAGCAGCCAAGATAGTAGGACAGGGGGACTGTCCTACAATGAGCAGTTCTTC.

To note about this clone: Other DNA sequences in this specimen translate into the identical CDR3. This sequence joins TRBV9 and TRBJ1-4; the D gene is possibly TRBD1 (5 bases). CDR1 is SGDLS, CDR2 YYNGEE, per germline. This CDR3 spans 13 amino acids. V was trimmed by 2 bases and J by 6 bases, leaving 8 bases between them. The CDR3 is CASSVGGDEKLFF. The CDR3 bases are TGTGCCAGCAGCGTCGGGGGTGATGAAAAACTGTTTTTT.